This is a list of T cell receptor beta chains from one sample in a study of cytomegalovirus exposure and HLA in healthy donors. Here immunoSEQ multiplex PCR was the method, and the copy in TCRdb shows in-frame clones only, minus some. The sample has around 120,000 clones; 80% are singletons. The specimen sequenced was PBMCs. These receptors originate from a female donor in good health and CMV-seropositive. CDR3s include the opening cysteine and the closing phenylalanine or tryptophan. D genes are given only for firm matches. Rows give clone size only sometimes, using once, few, many, or a class for an expanded clone.

.	few	TRBV5-1	TRBJ1-2	TGCGCCAGCAGCTCGTCAGGAGGAGATGGCTACACCTTC	CASSSSGGDGYTF
.	.	TRBV2	TRBJ1-2	TGTGCCAGCATCTCAACAGCAACTCAGGGGATTTCGCAGGGCTACACCTTC	CASISTATQGISQGYTF
.	.	TRBV6-6	TRBJ1-5	TGTGCCAGCAGTTACTCGTCTCAGAGGGATCAGCCCCAGCATTTT	CASSYSSQRDQPQHF
TRBD2	.	TRBV6-5	TRBJ2-1	TGTGCCAGCAGTCCCGGATGGGGGAGGGTTAATGAGCAGTTCTTC	CASSPGWGRVNEQFF
TRBD1	.	TRBV28	TRBJ2-7	TGTGCCAGCAGTCCGACAGGGGCTGGGATTTACGAGCAGTACTTC	CASSPTGAGIYEQYF
.	.	TRBV5-1	TRBJ1-3	TGCGCCAGCAGCCTAACAGGGAGATCTGGAAACACCATATATTTT	CASSLTGRSGNTIYF
.	.	TRBV7-2	TRBJ2-3	TGTGCCAGCAGCGAGCAGGGTTCAGATACGCAGTATTTT	CASSEQGSDTQYF
TRBD2	.	TRBV2	TRBJ2-1	TGTGCCAGCAGTGAAGATGGGTCTAGCGGGGGGGTAAATGAGCAGTTCTTC	CASSEDGSSGGVNEQFF
TRBD2	.	TRBV6-5	TRBJ2-7	TGTGCCAGCAGTTATAGCGGGGGGCTCTCCTACGAGCAGTACTTC	CASSYSGGLSYEQYF
TRBD1	.	TRBV9	TRBJ2-7	TGTGCCAGCAGCCCGCAGGGGGCCGGCGGCGAGCAGTACTTC	CASSPQGAGGEQYF
TRBD2	.	TRBV7-8	TRBJ2-5	TGTGCCAGCAGCTTACCTGGTAATCGAGCGGGGGGAGAGACCCAGTACTTC	CASSLPGNRAGGETQYF